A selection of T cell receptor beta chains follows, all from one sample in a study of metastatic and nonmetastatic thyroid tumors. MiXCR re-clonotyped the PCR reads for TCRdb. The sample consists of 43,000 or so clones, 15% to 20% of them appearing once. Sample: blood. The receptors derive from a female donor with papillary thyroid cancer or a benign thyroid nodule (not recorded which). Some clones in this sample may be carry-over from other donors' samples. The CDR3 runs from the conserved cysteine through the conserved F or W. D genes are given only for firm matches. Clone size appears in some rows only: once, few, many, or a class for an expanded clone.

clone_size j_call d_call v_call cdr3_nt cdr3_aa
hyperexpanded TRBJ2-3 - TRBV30 TGTGCCTGGAGTAGTCGGGACTCCTTTACAGATACGCAGTATTTT CAWSSRDSFTDTQYF
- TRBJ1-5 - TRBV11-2 TGTGCCAGTAGCTTAGATTCGGGTCCGCAATCGGCTCAGCATTTT CASSLDSGPQSAQHF
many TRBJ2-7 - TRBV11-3 TGTGCCAGCAGCTTAAATTGGGGGAGCTCCTACGAGCAGTACTTC CASSLNWGSSYEQYF
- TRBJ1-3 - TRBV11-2 TGTGTCAGCAGCTTCCGTACAGGGACCCAATCTGGAAACACCATATATTTT CVSSFRTGTQSGNTIYF
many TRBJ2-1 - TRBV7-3 TGTGCCAGCAGCTTAATCGCCGGGAGCTCCTACAATGAGCAGTTCTTC CASSLIAGSSYNEQFF
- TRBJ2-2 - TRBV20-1 TGCAGTGCTAGAGTGTACTCCGGGGAGCTGTTTTTT CSARVYSGELFF
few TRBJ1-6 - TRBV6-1 TGTGCCAGCAGACCCCACGGGCATAATTCACCCCTCCACTTT CASRPHGHNSPLHF
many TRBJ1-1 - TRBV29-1 TGCAGCGTTGTAGGCCAGGGAAACACTGAAGCTTTCTTT CSVVGQGNTEAFF
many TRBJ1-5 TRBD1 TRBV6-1 TGTGCCACTGGGACAGGTAATCAGCCCCAGCATTTT CATGTGNQPQHF
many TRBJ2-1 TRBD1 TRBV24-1 TGTGCCACCAGTGATCCCCTGGGACAGGGGGCGTACAATGAGCAGTTCTTC CATSDPLGQGAYNEQFF
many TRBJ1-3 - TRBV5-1 TGCGCCAGCAGCCTGACAGATGGAAACACCATATATTTT CASSLTDGNTIYF
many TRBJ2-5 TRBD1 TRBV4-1 TGCGCCAGCAGCTACTCCCCGGGACAGGGAGGGGAGACCCAGTACTTC CASSYSPGQGGETQYF
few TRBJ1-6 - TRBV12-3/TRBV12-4 TGTGCCAGCAGCGAAGAGAGGAGCTCCTATAATTCACCCCTCCACTTT CASSEERSSYNSPLHF
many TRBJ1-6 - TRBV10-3 TGTGCCACCGTAGGGAGCTCCTATAATTCACCCCTCCACTTT CATVGSSYNSPLHF
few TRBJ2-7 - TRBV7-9 TGTGCCAGCAGCTTAGTGGACGAGCAGTACTTC CASSLVDEQYF
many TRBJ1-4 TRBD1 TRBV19 TGTGCCAGTAGTACCGCACCGGGACAGGGGAATGAAAAACTGTTTTTT CASSTAPGQGNEKLFF
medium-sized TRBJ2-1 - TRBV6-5 TGTGCCAGCAGTTACCGGTACCCCTACAATGAGCAGTTCTTC CASSYRYPYNEQFF
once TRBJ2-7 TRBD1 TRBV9 TGTGCCAGCAGCGCAGGGACAGCCTACGAGCATTACTTC CASSAGTAYEHYF
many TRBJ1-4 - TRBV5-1 TGCGCCGGCAGCTTGGAGCAAAATTTCGGGGAAAAACTGTTTTTT CAGSLEQNFGEKLFF
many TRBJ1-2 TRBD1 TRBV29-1 TGCAGCGTTGAATCCCGGGACAGGGATGGCTACACCTTC CSVESRDRDGYTF
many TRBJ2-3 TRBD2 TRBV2 TGTGCCAGCAGTGAAGGTCCAGGTAGCGGGAGGGAAAGCACAGATACGCAGTATTTT CASSEGPGSGRESTDTQYF
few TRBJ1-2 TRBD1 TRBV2 TGTGCCAGCTCGGGACAGGGGGGAAACTATGGCTACACCTTC CASSGQGGNYGYTF
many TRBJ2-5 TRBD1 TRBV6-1 TGTGCCAGCAGGCCGGGACAGCTCCAAGAGACCCAGTACTTC CASRPGQLQETQYF
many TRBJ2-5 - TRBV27 TGTGCCAGCAGTCCATGGACGGGGAGGGAGACCCAGTACTTC CASSPWTGRETQYF
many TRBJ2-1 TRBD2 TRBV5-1 TGCGCCAGCCATCTAGGGCTAGCGGGAAACAATGAGCAGTTCTTC CASHLGLAGNNEQFF
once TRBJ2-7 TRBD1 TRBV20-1 TGCAGTGTCCCGGGGACAGGGAACGAGCAGTACTTC CSVPGTGNEQYF
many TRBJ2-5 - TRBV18 TGTGCCAGCTCATCTCGGGCTCAAGAGACCCAGTACTTC CASSSRAQETQYF
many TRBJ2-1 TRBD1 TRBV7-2 TGTGCCAGCAGCGTTACGGGACAGAATGAGCAGTTCTTC CASSVTGQNEQFF
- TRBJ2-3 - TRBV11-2 TGTGCCAGCAGCCTAGGGGGAGGGACAGATACGCAGTATTTT CASSLGGGTDTQYF